Presented here are 3 T cell receptor beta chains from one specimen sequenced in a study of lymphopenia after photon versus proton radiotherapy. Produced via immunoSEQ multiplex PCR; TCRdb's table is partial and in-frame only. The repertoire holds approximately 66,000 clones, with about 90% as singletons. The source material was peripheral blood, sampled from a patient treated with photon-based radiotherapy. The receptor set was obtained from a man in his forties or fifties with gastric cancer.

The chain combines TRBV7-3 with TRBJ1-2; no clear D gene. In germline, CDR1 is SGHTA, CDR2 FQGTGA. Trimming cost V 3 bases and J 4 bases, with 9 bases left between them. This CDR3 has 13 amino acids. CDR3 protein: CASSFGTAYGYTF. Written as DNA, the CDR3 is TGTGCCAGCAGCTTCGGAACGGCCTATGGCTACACCTTC.

J is TRBJ1-4 and V is TRBV2, with unresolved D. The V gene's germline CDR1 is SNHLY and CDR2 FYNNEI. V was cut by 8 bases and J by 6 bases, with 7 bases left in between. The length of the CDR3 is 11 residues. CDR3 in DNA: TGTGCCAGCGGCCAGGATGAAAAACTGTTTTTT. Its protein product is CASGQDEKLFF.

J is TRBJ2-2 and V is TRBV5-1, with no clear D. Germline V gene lookup returns CDR1 SGHRS and CDR2 YFSETQ. The ends were cut back, 0 bases at V and 2 bases at J, with 5 bases in the middle. The CDR3 consists of 14 residues. The CDR3 sequence: CASSLEVNTGELFF. The CDR3 nucleotides read TGCGCCAGCAGCTTGGAGGTAAACACCGGGGAGCTGTTTTTT.